This paragraph covers one TCR beta chain sequence. The CDR3 runs to 14 residues. Germline CDR1 is SNHLY and CDR2 is FYNNEI. V was clipped by 2 bases and J by 0 bases, with 7 bases between them. Terminally differentiated effector memory CD45RA+ cells were excluded from the naive CD8 cells, which were CD45RO-negative and positively selected for CCR7. The source of the sample is a study of shared clonotypes between healthy human individuals. Sequencing used immunoSEQ multiplex PCR; TCRdb keeps in-frame clones, though not all of them. The table has about 650,000 clones, 95% seen once. The specimen was naive CD8+ T cells sorted from blood. This receptor was identified in a young woman in good health. The chain links TRBV2 to TRBJ2-5, with D unclear. The CDR3 is CASSEWANQETQYF. In DNA, the CDR3 is TGTGCCAGCAGTGAATGGGCCAACCAAGAGACCCAGTACTTC.